These 9 T cell receptor beta chains originate from one sample sequenced in a study of patients and donors after allogeneic stem cell transplantation. TCRdb redid the calling of the RT-PCR reads with MiXCR, one entry per CDR3 protein. The table shows approximately 410,000 distinct CDR3 sequences, with around 16% occurring only once. Material for sequencing was blood, either unsorted or a sorted T cell fraction (not recorded which). These receptors were taken from a human donor who was either an allogeneic HSCT recipient or a stem cell or donor lymphocyte infusion donor (not recorded which). It is not recorded whose cells these are; they may come from a transplant donor.

This clonotype was observed at least ten times. V usage is TRBV4-3 and J usage is TRBJ1-6, with D hard to call. V shed 1 base and J shed 7 bases, with 8 bases lying between them. The CDR3 has 14 residues. CDR1 is LGHNA and CDR2 is YSLEER in the germline V gene. The CDR3 region is CASSQAIENSPLHF. In DNA, the CDR3 is TGCGCCAGCAGCCAAGCTATCGAAAATTCACCCCTCCACTTT.

V is TRBV6-2 or TRBV6-3 and J is TRBJ1-1, with 10 bases aligning to TRBD1. Trimming cost V 4 bases and J 0 bases; bases outside gene matches: 8. Per the germline V gene, CDR1 is MNHEY and CDR2 is SVGEGT. This CDR3 has 17 residues. DNA of the CDR3: TGTGCCAGCAGTTCGGACAGGGGGTGGAAAATGAACACTGAAGCTTTCTTT. This gives the protein CASSSDRGWKMNTEAFF.

V gene TRBV5-1 combines with J gene TRBJ2-3; TRBD1 matches at 8 bases. The CDR3 consists of 14 residues. J lost 6 bases, V lost 3 bases, and 6 bases had no gene match. Germline V gene sequence: CDR1 SGHRS, CDR2 YFSETQ. Here the CDR3 reads CASSWGTGSDTQYF. The CDR3 DNA sequence: TGCGCCAGCAGCTGGGGGACAGGATCGGATACGCAGTATTTT.

The V gene is TRBV6-1, the J gene TRBJ1-5; a weak D match, TRBD1 (5 bases). The CDR3 covers 14 residues. Germline V gene data show CDR1 as MNHNS and CDR2 as SASEGT. Trimming left V 7 bases short and J 5 bases short, with 15 bases between. CDR3: CASNEKTDHQPQHF. CDR3 DNA sequence: TGTGCCAGCAACGAAAAGACAGATCATCAGCCCCAGCATTTT.

This clonotype came up a few times. This chain connects TRBV24-1 to TRBJ2-5, with 7 bases lining up with TRBD1. The germline V gene has CDR1 KGHDR and CDR2 SFDVKD. CDR3 length: 16 residues. V shed 3 bases and J 0 bases; nucleotides not matched to a gene: 6. The CDR3: CATSDRGQAYQETQYF. The CDR3 DNA reads TGTGCCACCAGTGATAGAGGACAGGCATACCAAGAGACCCAGTACTTC.

This clonotype was recorded a few times. The CDR3 loop is CASSRGGLAGNEQFF. The CDR3 nucleotides read TGTGCCAGCAGCAGAGGAGGACTAGCGGGGAATGAGCAGTTCTTC. The rearrangement links TRBV5-6 to TRBJ2-1, with TRBD2 matching over 12 bases. Per germline, CDR1 SGHDT and CDR2 YYEEEE. V lost 4 bases to trimming and J lost 7 bases; unmatched junction nucleotides: 6. This CDR3 is 15 amino acids long.

DNA for the CDR3: TGTGCCAGCAGTTTACCCGCGACTAGCGGGAGGGTCTCCAATGAGCAGTTCTTC. Its translation is CASSLPATSGRVSNEQFF. The genes are TRBV27 and TRBJ2-1; 14 bases line up with TRBD2. The CDR3 sequence is 18 residues long. With V trimmed by 2 bases and J by 6 bases, 9 bases remained unmatched. Germline-derived CDR1 and CDR2 are MNHEY and SMNVEV (reference sequence).

Many counts were recorded for this clonotype. This chain uses TRBV29-1 with TRBJ2-1; no clear D gene. The germline V gene has CDR1 SQVTM and CDR2 ANQGSEA. Trimming shortened V by 7 bases and J by 6 bases, and 7 bases separated the two germline ends. CDR3 length: 10 amino acids. CDR3 nucleotides: TGCAGCGCCCAGAGCAATGAGCAGTTCTTC. This sequence encodes CSAQSNEQFF.

The chain joins TRBV4-1 to TRBJ2-2; D call uncertain. V was shortened by 4 bases and J by 3 bases, with 12 bases between the two germline ends. The CDR3 extends over 15 amino acids. Germline CDR1 is MGHRA and CDR2 is YSYEKL. CDR3: CASSPRLKDTGELFF. DNA for the CDR3: TGCGCCAGCAGCCCCAGGCTGAAGGACACCGGGGAGCTGTTTTTT.